This T cell receptor beta chain was sequenced in a study of radiation and T cells in renal cell carcinoma. The treatment: treatment-naive control, cytoreductive nephrectomy. Clear cell pathology was present in this patient's renal cell carcinoma. Assay used: immunoSEQ multiplex PCR; TCRdb lists only in-frame clones, some missing. The table has around 9,000 clones, around 64% seen once. This specimen consisted of tumor tissue, obtained from a patient whose treatment was nephrectomy without radiotherapy. The sequence was collected from a man in his fifties or sixties with renal cell carcinoma.

The CDR3 is CASSSVYQPQHF. CDR3 DNA sequence: TGTGCCAGTAGTTCGGTTTATCAGCCCCAGCATTTT. The rearrangement joins TRBV19 to TRBJ1-5, with D uncertain. Germline lookup yields CDR1 LNHDA and CDR2 SQIVND (reference sequence). The V end lost 5 bases, the J end lost 5 bases, and 7 bases lay between the germline ends. The CDR3 consists of 12 residues.